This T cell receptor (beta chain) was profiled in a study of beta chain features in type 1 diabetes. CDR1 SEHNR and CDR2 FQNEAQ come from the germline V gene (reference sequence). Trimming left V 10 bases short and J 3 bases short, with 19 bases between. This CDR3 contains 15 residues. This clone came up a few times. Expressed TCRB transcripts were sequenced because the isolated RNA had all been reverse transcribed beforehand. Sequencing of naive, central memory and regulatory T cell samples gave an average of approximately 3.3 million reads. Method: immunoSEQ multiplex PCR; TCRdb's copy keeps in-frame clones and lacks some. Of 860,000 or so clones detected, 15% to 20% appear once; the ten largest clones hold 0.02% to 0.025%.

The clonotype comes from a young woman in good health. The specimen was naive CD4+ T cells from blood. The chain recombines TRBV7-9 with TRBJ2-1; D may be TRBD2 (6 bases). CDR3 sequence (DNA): TGTGCCACCACAATCAAACGGGGGTTCTACAATGAGCAGTTCTTC. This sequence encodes CATTIKRGFYNEQFF.